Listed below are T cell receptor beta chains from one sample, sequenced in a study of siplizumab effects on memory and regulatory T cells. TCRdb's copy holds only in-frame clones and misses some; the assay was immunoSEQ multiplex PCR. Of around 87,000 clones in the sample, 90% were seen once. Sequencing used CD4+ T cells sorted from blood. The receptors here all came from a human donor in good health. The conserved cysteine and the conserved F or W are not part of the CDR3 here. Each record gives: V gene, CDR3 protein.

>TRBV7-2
ASRDLLAGAGEQF
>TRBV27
ASMGWSGGYGELF
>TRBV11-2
ASSLDQTADTQY
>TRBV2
ASRKGTTEGSPLH
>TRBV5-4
ASSSGQLRYGYT
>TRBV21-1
ASSKVQGADTGELF
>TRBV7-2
ASSLFGTNTEAF
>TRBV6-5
ASSYSLSGEMGEQF
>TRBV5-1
ASSLQNHRDPLNTEAF
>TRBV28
ASSFREPRTQY
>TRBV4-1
ASSHLGQRLGNTIY
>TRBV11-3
ASSLEGRLFQETQY
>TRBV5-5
ASSLEDYGYT
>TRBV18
ASSTSDSTDTQY
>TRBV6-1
ASSGQGNTIY
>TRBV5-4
ASSHNPRDRGNEQF
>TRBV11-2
ASSLVSGSWTGETQY
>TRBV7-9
ASSSGGQHSGNTIY
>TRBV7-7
ASSLRIDGNEQF
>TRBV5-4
ASSLGEGGFTEAF
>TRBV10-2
ASSETGQAYNEKLF
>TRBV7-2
ASSLLSSSTDTQY
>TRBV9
ASSGAGTAGLAYRDTQY
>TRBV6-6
ASRDGTSYGYT
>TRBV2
ASSAGTSIYEQY
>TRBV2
ASRGDHRGRTGELF
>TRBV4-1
ASSRLGQGGEAF
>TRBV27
ASSSRAFAGNTIY
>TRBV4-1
ASSQESGGYT
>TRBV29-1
SVEVETYEQY
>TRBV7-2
ASSLVAVYEQY
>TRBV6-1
ASLRTSFYNEQF
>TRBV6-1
ASSELAGLGGELF
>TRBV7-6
ASSLDRQETQY
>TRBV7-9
ASSLGLAGGNEQF
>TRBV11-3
ASSLKLPVSGSYNEQF
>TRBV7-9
ASSLTSGEQY
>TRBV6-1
ASSEISGSVGQPQH
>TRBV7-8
ASSLASRAGNTIY
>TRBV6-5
ASSNRGSNQPQH
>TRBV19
ASSIGPNTGELF
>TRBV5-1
ASRRDRGAVGNTIY
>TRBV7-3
ASRDSGVNEQF
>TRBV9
ASSKSGSSYNEQF
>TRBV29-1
SVEGQLAGGETQY
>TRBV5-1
ASSPYRQGPVYGYT
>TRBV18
ASSPGGRSTDTQY
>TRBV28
ASSPEQGYNNEQF
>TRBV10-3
AISPDSSGNTIY
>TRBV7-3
ASSLTGGGGKNIQY
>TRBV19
ASSKTGANTIY
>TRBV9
ASSVASGSGDTQY
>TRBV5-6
ASSHGISYEQY
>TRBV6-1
ASSERNTIY
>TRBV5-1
ASSWGLAGGPNIQY
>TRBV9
ASSVPGGRYNEQF